This TCR beta chain was recovered during a study of blood T cell repertoires in COVID-19. About the research overall: Sources were T cells, B-cell-depleted T cells, or PBMCs; the material itself was cDNA or gDNA.

Only in-frame clones appear in the TCRdb table, and some are missing; sequencing was by immunoSEQ multiplex PCR. The repertoire holds about 270,000 clones, with 88% as singletons. V trimming: 5 bases; J trimming: 4 bases; junction bases outside the gene matches: 11. CDR3 length equals 16 residues. CDR1 and CDR2 from the germline V gene are SGHTA and FQGNSA. The V gene is TRBV7-2, the J gene TRBJ1-3; 7 bases fit TRBD1. The sample taken for sequencing was PBMCs or T cells enriched from blood (not recorded which). The clonotype was recovered from a woman aged 45-60 years who had recovered from COVID-19. This CDR3 reads CASSPTRTGTGNTIYF. CDR3 DNA: TGTGCCAGCAGCCCTACCCGGACAGGAACGGGAAACACCATATATTTT.